This is a list of T cell receptor beta chains from one sample in a study of human T cells and chemical hapten exposure. TCRdb re-derived calls from the RACE reads in MiXCR, one entry per CDR3 protein. The sample includes roughly 120,000 distinct CDR3 sequences, roughly 12% seen only once; the top ten take just over 1.4%. The sample consisted of whole blood, taken in connection with sensitization to the hapten diphenylcyclopropenone (DPC). These TCRs come from a woman aged 45-60 years with alopecia areata. Some clones in this sample may be carry-over from other donors' samples. CDR3s include the opening cysteine and the closing phenylalanine or tryptophan. Each record gives: CDR3 protein, CDR3 DNA, clone size, CDR3 length, D gene, V gene, J gene. The D gene is left open where the match is weak. Only some rows state a clone size, as once, few, many or a class for expanded clones.

CASSPTGYGYTF	TGTGCCAGCAGCCCCACAGGCTATGGCTACACCTTC	NA	12	NA	TRBV7-9	TRBJ1-2
CASSFQTSNQPQHF	TGTGCCAGCAGTTTTCAAACTAGCAATCAGCCCCAGCATTTT	many	14	NA	TRBV12-3/TRBV12-4	TRBJ1-5
CASSLNPGLAAKNIQYF	TGTGCCAGCAGCTTAAACCCGGGACTAGCGGCCAAAAACATTCAGTACTTC	few	17	TRBD2	TRBV7-2	TRBJ2-4
CASSLAAGGAGELFF	TGTGCCAGCAGCTTAGCAGCGGGAGGGGCCGGGGAGCTGTTTTTT	many	15	TRBD2	TRBV7-2	TRBJ2-2
CASSAQGRFPLHF	TGTGCCAGCAGCGCGCAGGGGCGGTTTCCCCTCCACTTT	many	13	NA	TRBV7-9	TRBJ1-6
CASRSGRSYNEQFF	TGTGCCAGTAGAAGTGGGCGGTCTTACAATGAGCAGTTCTTC	few	14	NA	TRBV19	TRBJ2-1
CASSLGTSGNTIYF	TGTGCCAGCAGTTTAGGAACCTCTGGAAACACCATATATTTT	NA	14	NA	TRBV12-3/TRBV12-4	TRBJ1-3
CATSAFGQGIHEQYF	TGTGCCACCAGTGCATTTGGGCAGGGGATCCACGAGCAGTACTTC	many	15	NA	TRBV24-1	TRBJ2-7
CASSSLLTSGKYNEQFF	TGTGCCAGCAGTTCCCTCCTGACTAGCGGCAAGTACAATGAGCAGTTCTTC	few	17	TRBD2	TRBV12-3/TRBV12-4	TRBJ2-1
CASSAGGAYGYTF	TGTGCCAGCAGTGCAGGGGGCGCCTATGGCTACACCTTC	many	13	TRBD1	TRBV2	TRBJ1-2
CASSGLAGAYEQYF	TGTGCCAGCAGTGGACTAGCGGGAGCCTACGAGCAGTACTTC	NA	14	TRBD2	TRBV2	TRBJ2-7
CASSLMGIQETQYF	TGCGCCAGCAGCTTGATGGGCATTCAAGAGACCCAGTACTTC	NA	14	NA	TRBV5-1	TRBJ2-5
CASSLKLAATDTQYF	TGTGCCAGCAGCTTGAAGTTAGCGGCAACAGATACGCAGTATTTT	NA	15	NA	TRBV5-4	TRBJ2-3
CASSGTGLPATNEKLFF	TGTGCCAGCTCGGGGACGGGCCTACCTGCAACTAATGAAAAACTGTTTTTT	NA	17	NA	TRBV18	TRBJ1-4
CASSLGTVPGANVLTF	TGTGCCAGCAGTTTAGGTACGGTCCCTGGGGCCAACGTCCTGACTTTC	few	16	NA	TRBV27	TRBJ2-6
CASKPHTGELFF	TGTGCCAGCAAACCTCACACCGGGGAGCTGTTTTTT	many	12	NA	TRBV2	TRBJ2-2
CASSQDQGSNQPQHF	TGCGCCAGCAGCCAAGATCAGGGAAGCAATCAGCCCCAGCATTTT	NA	15	NA	TRBV4-3	TRBJ1-5
CASSLAFTNTDTQYF	TGTGCCAGCAGCTTGGCCTTCACGAACACAGATACGCAGTATTTT	few	15	NA	TRBV5-4	TRBJ2-3
CASSLRGGKNIQYF	TGTGCCAGCAGCTTGAGAGGCGGCAAAAACATTCAGTACTTC	few	14	NA	TRBV5-4	TRBJ2-4
CARSPTVMNTEAFF	TGTGCCAGAAGTCCGACAGTCATGAACACTGAAGCTTTCTTT	NA	14	NA	TRBV28	TRBJ1-1
CASSPKTGGGTDTQYF	TGTGCCAGCTCACCGAAGACAGGGGGAGGCACAGATACGCAGTATTTT	few	16	TRBD1	TRBV18	TRBJ2-3
CASSPTGSGANVLTF	TGTGCCAGCAGCCCGACAGGCTCTGGGGCCAACGTCCTGACTTTC	many	15	NA	TRBV6-2/TRBV6-3	TRBJ2-6
CASSLRSNQETQYF	TGCGCCAGCAGCTTGAGGTCGAACCAAGAGACCCAGTACTTC	many	14	NA	TRBV5-1	TRBJ2-5
CSAIFPGTSVRYF	TGCAGCGCTATATTCCCCGGGACTAGCGTTCGGTACTTC	NA	13	TRBD2	TRBV29-1	TRBJ2-5
CASSPLRGSGSGEQYF	TGTGCCAGCAGCCCTCTGAGGGGTAGCGGGAGTGGTGAGCAGTACTTC	NA	16	TRBD2	TRBV4-2	TRBJ2-7
CSALTGGHF	TGCAGCGCCCTCACCGGAGGGCATTTT	NA	9	NA	TRBV29-1	TRBJ1-5
CATSGTYGYTF	TGTGCCACGTCAGGGACCTATGGCTACACCTTC	many	11	NA	TRBV24-1	TRBJ1-2
CASRAYNRGYEQYF	TGTGCCAGCAGAGCTTATAACAGGGGATACGAGCAGTACTTC	once	14	TRBD1	TRBV28	TRBJ2-7
CSARSGGRNTEAFF	TGCAGTGCTAGATCGGGTGGGAGGAACACTGAAGCTTTCTTT	NA	14	NA	TRBV20-1	TRBJ1-1
CSARLATHTQYF	TGCAGTGCCAGACTAGCGACCCATACGCAGTATTTT	NA	12	TRBD2	TRBV20-1	TRBJ2-3
CASSLWTGDEQYF	TGTGCCAGCAGTTTGTGGACAGGGGACGAGCAGTACTTC	many	13	TRBD1	TRBV27	TRBJ2-7
CASSGLEVGYEQYF	TGTGCCAGCTCAGGTCTAGAGGTCGGCTACGAGCAGTACTTC	NA	14	NA	TRBV18	TRBJ2-7
CSATLTGGNSPLHF	TGCAGTGCAACCTTGACAGGTGGTAATTCACCCCTCCACTTT	few	14	NA	TRBV20-1	TRBJ1-6
CSVYRGAEREQYF	TGCAGCGTTTACAGGGGGGCTGAGAGAGAGCAGTACTTC	few	13	TRBD1	TRBV29-1	TRBJ2-7
CASSRDKPYNSPLHF	TGTGCCAGCAGCCGGGACAAGCCCTATAATTCACCCCTCCACTTT	many	15	NA	TRBV3-1	TRBJ1-6
CASSQGSGRNTEAFF	TGTGCCAGCAGCCAAGGATCAGGGAGAAACACTGAAGCTTTCTTT	few	15	NA	TRBV3-1	TRBJ1-1
CASSLPGQVSYEQYF	TGCGCCAGCAGTCTACCGGGACAGGTTTCCTACGAGCAGTACTTC	many	15	TRBD1	TRBV10-2	TRBJ2-7
CASSSGRAVTGELFF	TGTGCCAGCAGTAGCGGGAGGGCAGTCACCGGGGAGCTGTTTTTT	NA	15	TRBD2	TRBV6-6	TRBJ2-2
CASSYSPGSQNIQYF	TGTGCCAGCAGTTATTCCCCGGGGTCTCAAAACATTCAGTACTTC	few	15	NA	TRBV6-5	TRBJ2-4
CSVVTGPSTDTQYF	TGCAGCGTTGTGACAGGGCCGAGCACAGATACGCAGTATTTT	NA	14	TRBD1	TRBV29-1	TRBJ2-3
CASSLQGQSNQPQHF	TGTGCCAGCAGCTTACAGGGACAGTCAAATCAGCCCCAGCATTTT	many	15	TRBD1	TRBV7-2	TRBJ1-5